This T cell receptor (beta chain) was sequenced in a study of T cell responses to AZD1222 COVID-19 vaccine. Libraries were prepared by immunoSEQ multiplex PCR; TCRdb keeps only in-frame clonotypes and omits some of them. Here the sample spans some 63,000 clones, roughly 89% being singletons. The CDR3 length is 17 residues. V trimming: 3 bases; J trimming: 4 bases; junction bases outside the gene matches: 12. Germline lookup yields CDR1 MGHRA and CDR2 YSYEKL. This clonotype originated in an adult who received the AZD1222 COVID-19 vaccine. This material consisted of peripheral blood, taken 28 days after the second AZD1222 dose. The chain recombines TRBV4-1 with TRBJ1-5, with 7 bases matching TRBD1. The CDR3 region is CASSQTPGQVANQPQHF. CDR3 nucleotide sequence: TGCGCCAGCAGCCAGACGCCTGGACAGGTTGCGAATCAGCCCCAGCATTTT.